The subject of this entry is one TCR beta chain. What it binds is not known. This CDR3 has 14 residues. The germline V and J ends were trimmed by 4 bases and 4 bases, with 14 bases remaining between them. Germline V gives CDR1 SGHDT, CDR2 YYEEEE. This entry is derived from a study of blood T cells in healthy people across ages. Study-level points and caveats: Across the age range, TCR beta diversity per million T cells fell in a roughly linear way.

Alongside a J-beta primer mix, a sample-barcoded 5' primer served in a second PCR lasting roughly 7 to 12 cycles. TCRdb fed the 5' RACE reads into MiXCR, producing one record per CDR3 protein. The sample holds roughly 1.9 million distinct CDR3 sequences, about two fifths seen once. Sequenced material: blood. The chain links TRBV5-6 to TRBJ1-2; D not certain. The origin of this receptor is a human donor in good health. CDR3 in DNA: TGTGCCAGCAGCCCCCCATCTGACGGCTATGGCTACACCTTC. It codes for CASSPPSDGYGYTF.